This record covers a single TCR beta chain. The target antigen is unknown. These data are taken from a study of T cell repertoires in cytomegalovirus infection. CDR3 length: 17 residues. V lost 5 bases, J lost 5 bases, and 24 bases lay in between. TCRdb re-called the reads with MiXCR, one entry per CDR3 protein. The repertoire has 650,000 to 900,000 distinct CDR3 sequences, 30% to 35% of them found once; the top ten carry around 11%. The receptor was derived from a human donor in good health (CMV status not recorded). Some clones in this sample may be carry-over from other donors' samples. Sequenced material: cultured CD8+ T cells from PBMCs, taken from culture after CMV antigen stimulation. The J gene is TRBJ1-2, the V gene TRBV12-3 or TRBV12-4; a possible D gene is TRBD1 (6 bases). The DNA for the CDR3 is TGTGCCAGCAGTCCTAAGGGGGGATCAGAATGGGTTTATGGCTACACCTTC. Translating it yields CASSPKGGSEWVYGYTF.